Here is one T cell receptor (beta chain) with its context. Its antigen remains unidentified. Given a much more abundant clone one base away, this may be a read error. Together with a sample-barcoded 5' primer, a J-beta primer mix was included in a second PCR lasting about 6 to 11 cycles. MiXCR, run by TCRdb on the 5' RACE reads, gives a single entry per CDR3 protein. The data hold some 880,000 distinct CDR3 sequences, with around 36% observed a single time. The sample is drawn from a study of blood T cells in healthy people across ages. The CDR3 is 17 residues long. The junction had 16 bases not matched to a gene; V was cut back by 0 bases and J by 11 bases. In germline, CDR1 is DFQATT, CDR2 SNEGSKA (reference sequence). General observations from the study: Not knowing donor CMV status may have confounded expanded clonotype changes. When set beside aged donors, long-lived donors presented more naive CD4+ cells and higher diversity. Naive T cell percentage by flow cytometry tracked strongly with beta diversity.

The genes are TRBV20-1 and TRBJ2-5, with 12 bases matching TRBD2. This receptor was obtained from a man between 18 and 35 years old in good health. The sequencing input was blood. The CDR3 is CSARDWLAGGKYNEQYF. As DNA, the CDR3 is TGCAGTGCTAGAGATTGGCTAGCGGGGGGGAAGTACAATGAGCAGTACTTC.